This note documents a single T cell receptor beta chain sequence. Its matching antigen is unknown. The CDR3 runs to 11 residues. Germline CDR1 SQVTM, CDR2 ANQGSEA. Trimming took off 4 bases at V and 8 bases at J, with 8 bases between the two ends. TCRdb processed the 5' RACE reads anew with MiXCR; each CDR3 protein has one entry. Among about 1.7 million distinct CDR3 sequences listed, around 33% were seen once. This sample is part of a study of identical twins. The study, taken as a whole, reports: Conclusions rested on cross-sectional statistics rather than following the same donors. With monozygotic twins, out-of-frame TCR alpha sharing exceeded what models estimated. Invariant MAIT and iNKT cells could partly confound zero-insertion analyses. With abundant cord blood beta clonotypes, insertions were fewer; memory repertoires showed no such pattern.

The specimen was cord blood. This chain connects TRBV29-1 to TRBJ1-4; D ambiguous. The sequence was collected from a newborn girl in good health. DNA for the CDR3: TGCAGCGTTGTTTGGGGAGAAAAACTGTTTTTT. It codes for CSVVWGEKLFF.